This TCR beta chain is from a study of spatial heterogeneity in lung cancer (dated by TCRdb to between 2018 and 2020). In the study overall: More beta-chain than alpha-chain transcripts were consistently detected, likely reflecting higher beta-chain transcript abundance. A strong correlation was found between TCR transcript counts in tumor regions and a T cell transcriptional module score from matched bulk RNA-seq. In the raw uncorrected reads, each unique combination of TCR and UMI appeared more than ten times on average. In non-small cell lung cancer, the study made a quantitative comparison of TCR alpha and beta repertoires among multiple tumor regions, matched nontumor lung and blood. The study linked features of the TCR repertoire to counts of nonsynonymous mutations, which were determined by whole-exome sequencing of tumor tissue. At surgery, both alpha and beta chains were TCR-sequenced in approximately 210 tumor regions, fewer than 85 matched nontumor lung samples and around 50 PBMC samples.

This clonotype was observed at least ten times. This receptor's antigen is unknown. No base-level quality is on record; no much larger clone is a single base apart. The size of this beta chain means little, since it is a stray read in a library made for alpha chains. CDR1 and CDR2, per the germline V gene, are SGHRS and YFSETQ. The CDR3 runs 16 residues from the cysteine to the phenylalanine. Only the CDR3 DNA is retained, 48 bases long and in frame from the first base. V loses 4 bases at its end and J loses 5 bases; junction bases beyond the gene matches: 9. Library method: 5' RACE. The data were produced on a NextSeq 500. The TCR library protocol attached a unique molecular identifier to each TCR cDNA molecule to allow correction of PCR and sequencing errors. Concerning the study's data processing: TCR identification, UMI-based error correction and CDR3 extraction were all carried out with Decombinator tools. TCRs above a frequency of 2 per 1,000, corresponding to the top 1% of the tumor frequency distribution, were defined as expanded. Expanded tumor TCRs statistically deemed absent (corrected P<0.05) from at least one tumor region were classed as regional, and all other expanded tumor TCRs were classed as ubiquitous. Rényi diversity was computed with the R vegan package after subsampling each repertoire 100 times to 5,000 TCRs. CDR3 similarity networks were built from amino acid triplet string-kernel similarity, connecting CDR3s with pairwise similarity above 0.82. TCRdb took the public reads, trimmed them with fastp at Q25, ran MiXCR for clone calling and kept in-frame beta chains. Under each unique CDR3 protein, matching rows form one entry showing the most common genes and DNA. These V and J calls originate from TCRdb's pipeline instead of the authors' own analysis. The sample records 12,000 or so distinct CDR3 sequences, 5.1% of which are singletons. The ten largest clones add up to 25% of the sample.

Here is what the overall study found, with its caveats: Counts of ubiquitous and regional expanded TCRs correlated with counts of ubiquitous and regional nonsynonymous mutations, respectively. Additional single-cell paired TCR alpha and beta sequencing was considered necessary to confirm, at a functional level, the hypothesis that regional TCRs recognize regional mutations. Estimated TCR-seq coverage of tumor T cells was only about 7.4% for alpha chains and around 13% for beta chains. The tumor nonsynonymous mutation count correlated with the number of expanded alpha and beta TCRs within the tumor.

The intended sense of this specimen's time point label: sample taken at primary tumor resection. Donors were some 78 patients with early-stage, untreated non-small cell lung cancer from the lung TRACERx cohort. Whole RNA extracted from tumor and nontumor lung tissue, or from cryopreserved PBMC samples, was used for TCR sequencing without cell sorting. Only patients for whom sufficient RNA was available from at least two tumor regions were selected for TCR sequencing. A lung pathologist reviewed the tumor and adjacent nontumor lung specimens before the specimens were selected. The TCR sequence derives from a male donor with early-stage non-small cell lung cancer. The V and J segments used are TRBV5-1 and TRBJ2-5, and TRBD2 aligns with 12 junction nucleotides. The sample here was lung tumor tissue, taken at surgery. The CDR3 region has the sequence CASSGGTSGRGETQYF. The nucleotides are TGCGCCAGCAGCGGAGGGACTAGCGGGCGAGGGGAGACCCAGTACTTC.